Listed here are 26 T cell receptor beta chains from one sample, sequenced in a study of shared clonotypes between healthy human individuals. CD45RO negativity and positive selection for CCR7 defined naive CD8 cells, a population that excluded terminally differentiated effector memory CD45RA+ cells. Repertoires were generated with immunoSEQ multiplex PCR, while TCRdb's copy carries only in-frame clones and drops some. Here the sample spans 1.5 million to 2.5 million clones, about 95% being singletons. The specimen sequenced was naive CD8+ T cells sorted from blood. The receptors here all came from a young man in good health.

V usage is TRBV5-1 and J usage is TRBJ2-7; perhaps D is TRBD1 or TRBD2 (5 bases each). The CDR3 covers 14 residues. The germline V and J ends were trimmed by 0 bases and 5 bases, with 12 bases remaining between them. CDR1 SGHRS and CDR2 YFSETQ come from the germline V gene. CDR3 amino acids: CASSLGEGRHEQYF. DNA for the CDR3: TGCGCCAGCAGCTTGGGCGAGGGGCGGCACGAGCAGTACTTC.

To note about this clone: A junction end diverges from the germline sequence, so it may reflect a read error. This sequence joins TRBV28 and TRBJ1-1, with 9 bases identical to TRBD1. Germline lookup yields CDR1 MDHEN and CDR2 SYDVKM. This CDR3 has 13 amino acids. In DNA form, the CDR3 reads TGTGCCGGAGGGGACAGGGTGAACACTGGAGCTTTCTTT. Amino acids: CAGGDRVNTGAFF.

This clone appeared once. Other DNA sequences within the sample encode an identical CDR3. This rearrangement joins TRBV4-1 to TRBJ2-7; 10 positions match TRBD1. The V gene's germline CDR1 is MGHRA and CDR2 YSYEKL. J gave up 1 base and V 1 base, and 4 bases lay outside the gene matches. The CDR3 runs 16 residues. The CDR3: CASSQVGTGVSYEQYF. Here the CDR3 DNA reads TGCGCCAGCAGCCAAGTTGGGACAGGGGTATCCTACGAGCAGTACTTC.

This clone was detected ten times or more. This chain links TRBV28 with TRBJ2-5; TRBD1 matches 10 bases. V dropped 3 bases and J dropped 4; count of bases not matched to a gene: 8. The CDR3 has 16 residues. Germline-derived CDR1 and CDR2 are MDHEN and SYDVKM. This chain's CDR3 is CASSFTGTGAGETQYF. In nucleotides, the CDR3 is TGTGCCAGCAGTTTTACCGGGACAGGGGCGGGAGAGACCCAGTACTTC.

The rearrangement uses TRBV21-1 and TRBJ2-7; the table calls TRBD2, which could not be checked here. TRBV21-1 is designated a pseudogene. This CDR3 contains 13 residues. CDR3 DNA: TGTGCCAGCAGCAAAATTAAACTTTACGAGCAGTACTTC. It is translated as CASSKIKLYEQYF.

J is TRBJ2-3 and V is TRBV5-1; TRBD2 matches at 8 bases. This CDR3 region has 17 residues. From germline, CDR1 is SGHRS and CDR2 YFSETQ. V lost 5 bases and J lost 6; bases outside the gene matches: 17. This CDR3 is CASRATSGLGRVDTQYF. CDR3 coding DNA: TGCGCCAGCAGAGCTACTAGCGGACTAGGCCGTGTGGATACGCAGTATTTT.

The V call is TRBV9, the J call TRBJ2-6, with 8 nucleotides matching TRBD1. This CDR3 comprises 21 residues. The germline V gene has CDR1 SGDLS and CDR2 YYNGEE. The ends lost 0 bases at V and 9 bases at J; junction bases unmatched: 23. The CDR3, as DNA: TGTGCCAGCAGCGTAGCCCCCATCCCGGGACAGGTGTTCAAGAAAGGCAACGTCCTGACTTTC. It specifies CASSVAPIPGQVFKKGNVLTF. Full variable domain (outside the CDR3, taken from reference TRBV9 and TRBJ2-6): DSGVTQTPKHLITATGQRVTLRCSPRSGDLSVYWYQQSLDQGLQFLIQYYNGEERAKGNILERFSAQQFPDLHSELNLSSLELGDSALYFCASSVAPIPGQVFKKGNVLTFGAGSRLTVL.

V usage is TRBV27 and J usage is TRBJ1-3; D might be TRBD1 (6 bases). This CDR3 has 14 residues. V lost 4 bases to trimming and J lost 5 bases, with 12 bases between them. Germline loops: CDR1 MNHEY, CDR2 SMNVEV (reference sequence). DNA for the CDR3: TGTGCCAGCAGTTCACGGGGGCAGAGAAACACCATATATTTT. Protein product: CASSSRGQRNTIYF.

The chain links TRBV7-9 to TRBJ1-1, with D possibly being TRBD1 (5 bases). Germline V CDR1 and CDR2: SEHNR, FQNEAQ (reference sequence). V dropped 5 bases and J dropped 4 bases, with 14 bases sitting between them. The CDR3 is 14 amino acids. The CDR3 DNA follows: TGTGCCAGCAGCATGCGGGGGGAAAGCACTGAAGCTTTCTTT. The encoded protein is CASSMRGESTEAFF. Filled out from reference TRBV7-9 and TRBJ1-1, the complete variable domain reads DTGVSQNPRHKITKRGQNVTFRCDPISEHNRLYWYRQTLGQGPEFLTYFQNEAQLEKSRLLSDRFSAERPKGSFSTLEIQRTEQGDSAMYLCASSMRGESTEAFFGQGTRLTVV.

The V and J genes are TRBV4-3 and TRBJ2-1; the match to TRBD2 covers 10 bases. Losses at the gene ends were 1 base for V and 8 bases for J; bases not matched to a gene: 5. CDR1 is LGHNA, CDR2 YSLEER, per germline. The CDR3 runs to 15 residues. CDR3 sequence: CASSQGLAGVHEQFF. The DNA of the CDR3 is TGCGCCAGCAGCCAAGGTCTAGCGGGAGTTCATGAGCAGTTCTTC.

This chain links TRBV11-2 with TRBJ1-2; D gene ambiguous. The V end lost 1 base, the J end lost 0 bases, and 9 bases lay between the germline ends. CDR3 length: 15 residues. In germline, CDR1 is SGHAT, CDR2 FQNNGV. The CDR3 reads CASSLVDGANYGYTF. The DNA of the CDR3 is TGTGCCAGCAGCTTAGTGGACGGGGCTAACTATGGCTACACCTTC. The full variable domain, rest sourced from reference TRBV11-2 and TRBJ1-2, is EAGVAQSPRYKIIEKRQSVAFWCNPISGHATLYWYQQILGQGPKLLIQFQNNGVVDDSQLPKDRFSAERLKGVDSTLKIQPAKLEDSAVYLCASSLVDGANYGYTFGSGTRLTVV.

The gene calls are TRBV9 and TRBJ1-1; D might be TRBD1 (6 bases). V was trimmed by 3 bases and J by 7 bases, leaving 13 bases between them. Germline loops: CDR1 SGDLS, CDR2 YYNGEE. The CDR3 has 13 residues. DNA for the CDR3: TGTGCCAGCAGCGGAACAGGGCAAAGTGAAGCTTTCTTT. Its protein product is CASSGTGQSEAFF. The full variable domain, its missing parts supplied by reference TRBV9 and TRBJ1-1, is DSGVTQTPKHLITATGQRVTLRCSPRSGDLSVYWYQQSLDQGLQFLIQYYNGEERAKGNILERFSAQQFPDLHSELNLSSLELGDSALYFCASSGTGQSEAFFGQGTRLTVV.

The chain recombines TRBV29-1 with TRBJ2-5; 11 nucleotides line up with TRBD2. The CDR3 totals 14 residues. CDR1 and CDR2 from the germline V gene are SQVTM and ANQGSEA. V shed 4 bases, J shed 3 bases, and the junction held 4 bases outside the gene matches. This chain's CDR3 is CSVALLAGEETQYF. The CDR3 DNA reads TGCAGCGTTGCATTACTAGCGGGAGAAGAGACCCAGTACTTC.

The J gene is TRBJ2-1, the V gene TRBV29-1; 10 positions agree with TRBD2. V dropped 7 bases and J dropped 5; count of bases not matched to a gene: 11. The CDR3 is made up of 15 amino acids. Per germline, CDR1 SQVTM and CDR2 ANQGSEA. CDR3 loop: CSAVPSGGGHNEQFF. In nucleotides, the CDR3 is TGCAGCGCGGTCCCAAGCGGGGGGGGTCACAATGAGCAGTTCTTC.

The V and J genes are TRBV30 and TRBJ1-2; D not certain. In germline, CDR1 is GTSNPN, CDR2 SVGIG (reference sequence). V shed 3 bases and J shed 3 bases, with 11 bases lying between them. The CDR3 contains 13 residues. The CDR3 DNA reads TGTGCCTGGAGGCAGGTACAATACTATGGCTACACCTTC. Protein: CAWRQVQYYGYTF.

The chain employs TRBV6-5 and TRBJ1-1; tentatively, D is TRBD1 (5 bases). This CDR3 region has 15 residues. V lost 0 bases and J lost 3, with 11 bases in between. The V gene's germline CDR1 is MNHEY and CDR2 SVGAGI. CDR3 in amino acids: CASSYSAGKYTEAFF. The CDR3 coding sequence is TGTGCCAGCAGTTACTCGGCAGGGAAGTACACTGAAGCTTTCTTT.

The chain employs TRBV6-1 and TRBJ1-5; D might be TRBD1 (6 bases). CDR3 length: 13 residues. Germline V gene data show CDR1 as MNHNS and CDR2 as SASEGT. Trimming pared 4 bases from V and 5 bases from J, leaving 9 bases between. Written as DNA, the CDR3 is TGTGCCAGCAGTGTTCCAGGGGATCAGCCCCAGCATTTT. Its protein product is CASSVPGDQPQHF.

The chain employs TRBV5-6 and TRBJ2-1, with 12 bases that match TRBD2. The V gene end was trimmed by 5 bases and the J gene end by 7 bases; junction bases not matched to a gene: 4. Germline V gives CDR1 SGHDT, CDR2 YYEEEE. This CDR3 contains 14 residues. The CDR3 here is CASRLLAGGNEQFF. CDR3 DNA sequence: TGTGCCAGCAGACTCCTAGCGGGAGGGAATGAGCAGTTCTTC.

The CDR3 spells CASSPSLEGQGGELFF. CDR3 coding DNA: TGTGCCAGCAGCCCTTCACTGGAGGGCCAGGGCGGGGAGCTGTTTTTT. The chain recombines TRBV11-3 with TRBJ2-2; perhaps TRBD2 as D (6 bases). The CDR3 runs to 16 residues. V was pared by 5 bases and J by 7 bases, with 20 bases between. Germline-derived CDR1 and CDR2 are SGHNT and YENEEA.

This chain connects TRBV25-1 to TRBJ1-5; D possibly corresponds to TRBD1 (5 bases). Per germline, CDR1 MGHDK and CDR2 SYGVNS. This CDR3 is built from 14 residues. V lost 8 bases and J 7 bases, leaving 18 bases between the germline ends. The CDR3, as DNA: TGTGCCAGCTCCCCGACGGGGCCCTTCCAGCCCCAGCATTTT. Its translation: CASSPTGPFQPQHF.

The chain has TRBV15 and TRBJ1-2, with D unresolved. The V and J ends lost 5 bases and 4 bases respectively, with 14 bases between them. The CDR3 loop spans 14 amino acids. The germline V gene encodes CDR1 LNHNV and CDR2 YYDKDF (reference sequence). The CDR3 nucleotides are TGTGCCACCAGCCCCGGAACAGACTTCTATGGCTACACCTTC. As protein: CATSPGTDFYGYTF.

J is TRBJ2-1 and V is TRBV2; D tentatively reads TRBD1 or TRBD2 (5 bases each). Per the germline V gene, CDR1 is SNHLY and CDR2 is FYNNEI. The CDR3 has 12 amino acids. With 5 bases removed from V and 12 bases from J, the gap between germline ends came to 14 bases. The CDR3 loop is CASSPWSGGQFF. CDR3 DNA: TGTGCCAGCAGTCCCTGGAGTGGGGGGCAGTTCTTC.

The chain carries TRBV6-5 and TRBJ1-1; 7 bases match TRBD1. The J segment lost 0 bases and the V segment lost 7 bases, leaving 8 bases of the junction unmatched. Looked up from germline, CDR1 is MNHEY and CDR2 is SVGAGI. This CDR3 has 15 amino acids. The CDR3 is CASNPGGTVNTEAFF. The CDR3 DNA reads TGTGCCAGCAACCCAGGGGGGACGGTGAACACTGAAGCTTTCTTT.

The chain carries TRBV2 and TRBJ2-1; 11 positions agree with TRBD1. Germline trimming cut 6 bases from V and 4 bases from J; bases unmatched to any gene: 8. Per the germline V gene, CDR1 is SNHLY and CDR2 is FYNNEI. The CDR3 length is 16 residues. CDR3 protein: CASRAPGTGGYNEQFF. CDR3 nucleotides: TGTGCCAGCAGGGCCCCCGGGACAGGGGGGTACAATGAGCAGTTCTTC.

V gene TRBV9 combines with J gene TRBJ2-3; tentative D call: TRBD2 (5 bases). The CDR3 length is 15 residues. The germline gives CDR1 SGDLS, CDR2 YYNGEE. V was cut by 0 bases and J by 3 bases, with 11 bases left in between. CDR3 bases: TGTGCCAGCAGCGTAGACGGGATTGGGACAGATACGCAGTATTTT. It yields the protein CASSVDGIGTDTQYF.

The rearrangement joins TRBV30 to TRBJ1-3; TRBD1 might be the D (5 bases). V lost 5 bases and J 2 bases, leaving 22 bases between the germline ends. There are 17 residues in the CDR3. In germline, CDR1 is GTSNPN, CDR2 SVGIG (reference sequence). CDR3 nucleotides: TGTGCCTGGGGAGGATGGGACGACACCAAGGCTGGAAACACCATATATTTT. Translated, it gives CAWGGWDDTKAGNTIYF. Using reference TRBV30 and TRBJ1-3 for the parts outside the CDR3, the full variable domain is SQTIHQWPATLVQPVGSPLSLECTVEGTSNPNLYWYRQAAGRGLQLLFYSVGIGQISSEVPQNLSASRPQDRQFILSSKKLLLSDSGFYLCAWGGWDDTKAGNTIYFGEGSWLTVV.